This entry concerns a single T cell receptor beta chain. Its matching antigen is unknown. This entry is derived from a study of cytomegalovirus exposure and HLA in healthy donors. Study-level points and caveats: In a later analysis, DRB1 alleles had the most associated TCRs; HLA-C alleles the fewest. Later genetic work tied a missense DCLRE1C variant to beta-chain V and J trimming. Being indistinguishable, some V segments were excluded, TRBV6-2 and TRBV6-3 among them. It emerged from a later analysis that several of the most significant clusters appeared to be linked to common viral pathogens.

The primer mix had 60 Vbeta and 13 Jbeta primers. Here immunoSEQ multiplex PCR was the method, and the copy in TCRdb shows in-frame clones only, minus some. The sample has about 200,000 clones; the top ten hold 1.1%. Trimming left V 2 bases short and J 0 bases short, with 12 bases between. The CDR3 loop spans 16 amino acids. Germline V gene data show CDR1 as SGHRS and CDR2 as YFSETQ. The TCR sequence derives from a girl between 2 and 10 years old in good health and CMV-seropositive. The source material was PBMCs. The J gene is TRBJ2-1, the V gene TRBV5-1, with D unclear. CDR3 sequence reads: CASSFRLGSSYNEQFF. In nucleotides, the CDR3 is TGCGCCAGCAGCTTCCGACTTGGTAGCTCCTACAATGAGCAGTTCTTC.